A single sample gave rise to the 24 T cell receptor beta chains below, sequenced in a study of blood T cell repertoires in COVID-19. Profiled with immunoSEQ multiplex PCR; TCRdb holds only in-frame clones, not every one. The repertoire has over 200,000 clones, about nine tenths of them found once; the top ten carry 3% to 4%. The specimen sequenced was PBMCs or T cells enriched from blood (not recorded which). All receptors derive from a woman in her twenties or thirties with acute COVID-19.

CDR3 region: CASSESTRGTQYF. The CDR3 coding sequence is TGCGCCAGCAGTGAGTCGACCCGGGGGACCCAGTACTTC. V and J are TRBV10-1 and TRBJ2-5, with a tentative D call TRBD2 (5 bases). Germline CDR1 and CDR2: WNHNN and SYGVQD (reference sequence). V dropped 0 bases and J dropped 7 bases, with 9 bases sitting between them. CDR3 size: 13 residues.

The CDR3 nucleotides are TGTGCCAGCAGCCTTTTAGGCACAGATACGCAGTATTTT. It specifies CASSLLGTDTQYF. V usage is TRBV5-4 and J usage is TRBJ2-3, with no clear D. The V gene lost 4 bases and the J gene lost 1 base, with 7 bases spanning the gap. Germline V gene lookup returns CDR1 SGHNT and CDR2 YYREEE (reference sequence). This CDR3 region has 13 residues.

The rearrangement links TRBV9 to TRBJ2-3, with 11 bases aligning to TRBD2. V lost 4 bases and J lost 4; bases outside the gene matches: 14. CDR1 and CDR2 (germline): SGDLS, YYNGEE. The CDR3 runs to 18 residues. The CDR3 DNA is TGTGCCAGCAGCTCCCCTAGGTTAGCGGGGGGGTTGTCAGATACGCAGTATTTT. As protein: CASSSPRLAGGLSDTQYF.

This rearrangement joins TRBV24-1 to TRBJ1-2; D is undetermined. Germline loops: CDR1 KGHDR, CDR2 SFDVKD. The CDR3 has 14 residues. V was shortened by 0 bases and J by 4 bases, with 8 bases between the two germline ends. CDR3 residues: CATSDLTVLYGYTF. Here the CDR3 DNA reads TGTGCCACCAGTGATTTGACAGTTCTCTATGGCTACACCTTC.

The chain links TRBV3-1 (or the pseudogene TRBV3-2) to TRBJ2-5; TRBD2 matches at 7 bases. The germline V gene has CDR1 LGHDT and CDR2 YNNKEL (reference sequence). V shed 7 bases, J shed 5 bases, and the junction held 10 bases outside the gene matches. The CDR3 is 14 amino acids. The CDR3 region has the DNA TGTGCCAGCACCACAACCCTCGGGGGGGAGACCCAGTACTTC. Its protein product is CASTTTLGGETQYF.

This clone was found once. The chain recombines TRBV24-1 with TRBJ2-3; 7 bases match TRBD2. The length of the CDR3 is 14 residues. Germline-derived CDR1 and CDR2 are KGHDR and SFDVKD. J was trimmed by 5 bases and V by 6 bases; bases with no gene match: 7. The CDR3 DNA sequence: TGTGCCACCAGTTCAGCGGGGTCAGGAGATACGCAGTATTTT. It is translated as CATSSAGSGDTQYF.

The chain carries TRBV5-1 and TRBJ1-1, with 7 bases fitting TRBD1. Trimming at V came to 4 bases and at J to 3 bases, leaving 6 bases not matched to a gene. Germline V CDR1 and CDR2: SGHRS, YFSETQ. The CDR3 runs to 14 residues. The CDR3 loop reads CASSKKTGDTEAFF. DNA for the CDR3: TGCGCCAGCAGCAAAAAAACAGGGGACACTGAAGCTTTCTTT.

This clone was detected ten times or more. V gene TRBV4-1 combines with J gene TRBJ2-1; D call uncertain. Between the trimmed V and J ends, which lost 2 bases and 0 bases, there was a span of 11 bases. Germline CDR1 is MGHRA and CDR2 is YSYEKL. The CDR3 length is 16 residues. The CDR3 region is CASSQLDIISYNEQFF. As DNA, the CDR3 is TGCGCCAGCAGCCAATTAGATATCATCTCCTACAATGAGCAGTTCTTC.

The CDR3 sequence is CASSTRGSDTQYF. The CDR3 DNA sequence: TGTGCCAGCAGCACTCGGGGTTCAGATACGCAGTATTTT. The rearrangement joins TRBV7-2 to TRBJ2-3; possible D gene TRBD2, 5 bases. CDR1 and CDR2 from the germline V gene are SGHTA and FQGNSA. The CDR3 sequence is 13 residues long. The V end was cut by 5 bases, the J end by 4 bases, with 10 bases between.

J is TRBJ1-6 and V is TRBV3-1 (or the pseudogene TRBV3-2); tentative D call: TRBD1 (6 bases). The CDR3 runs 16 residues. Trimming removed 0 bases at V and 4 bases at J, with 10 bases between. Germline CDR1 and CDR2: LGHDT and YNNKEL (reference sequence). DNA of the CDR3: TGTGCCAGCAGCCAAGACCCGACAGGTTATAATTCACCCCTCCACTTT. As protein: CASSQDPTGYNSPLHF.

The gene calls are TRBV28 and TRBJ1-2; 7 nucleotides match TRBD1. Trimming took 2 bases from V and 8 from J; bases not matched to a gene: 14. The length of the CDR3 is 16 residues. Germline V gene lookup returns CDR1 MDHEN and CDR2 SYDVKM. CDR3 in DNA: TGTGCCAGCAGTTTAACAGGGGTTCTAAGATCGGGAGGCTACACCTTC. Translating it yields CASSLTGVLRSGGYTF.

The chain links TRBV7-2 to TRBJ2-2, with 9 bases fitting TRBD1. The length of the CDR3 is 16 residues. Unmatched junction bases numbered 5, after V lost 5 bases and J lost 1 base. CDR1 SGHTA and CDR2 FQGNSA come from the germline V gene. DNA for the CDR3: TGTGCCAGCAGCCTGCACAGGGGGCAGAACACCGGGGAGCTGTTTTTT. This gives the protein CASSLHRGQNTGELFF.

CDR3 protein: CASSLTQGSTEAFF. The CDR3 nucleotides are TGTGCCAGCAGTTTGACGCAGGGGAGCACTGAAGCTTTCTTT. V gene TRBV6-5 combines with J gene TRBJ1-1, with D tentatively TRBD1 (6 bases). This CDR3 is built from 14 residues. The germline V gene has CDR1 MNHEY and CDR2 SVGAGI. The V and J ends lost 4 bases and 4 bases respectively, with 13 bases between them.

V usage is TRBV2 and J usage is TRBJ2-1; the match to TRBD1 covers 9 bases. The J segment lost 2 bases and the V segment lost 4 bases, leaving 18 bases of the junction unmatched. Germline-derived CDR1 and CDR2 are SNHLY and FYNNEI. The CDR3 contains 20 residues. The CDR3 nucleotides are TGTGCCAGCAGTGGACTCCGGGACAGGGATCACCGAACGCCCTACAATGAGCAGTTCTTC. Translating gives CASSGLRDRDHRTPYNEQFF.

The rearrangement joins TRBV5-6 to TRBJ2-1, with 8 bases lining up with TRBD1. V trimming: 0 bases; J trimming: 5 bases; junction bases outside the gene matches: 7. Germline assignment: CDR1 SGHDT and CDR2 YYEEEE. The CDR3 has 16 amino acids. DNA for the CDR3: TGTGCCAGCAGCTTGGTGGTAGCGACAGGGGACAATGAGCAGTTCTTC. It translates to CASSLVVATGDNEQFF.

This clone was observed once. The chain joins TRBV15 to TRBJ2-1; 10 nucleotides agree with TRBD2. Per the germline V gene, CDR1 is LNHNV and CDR2 is YYDKDF (reference sequence). The CDR3 totals 17 residues. With V trimmed by 3 bases and J by 0 bases, 5 bases remained unmatched. This chain's CDR3 is CATSSRQRGGSYNEQFF. The CDR3 DNA sequence: TGTGCCACCAGCAGCCGGCAGCGGGGGGGCTCCTACAATGAGCAGTTCTTC. Combining the CDR3 with reference TRBV15 and TRBJ2-1 gives the whole variable domain DAMVIQNPRYQVTQFGKPVTLSCSQTLNHNVMYWYQQKSSQAPKLLFHYYDKDFNNEADTPDNFQSRRPNTSFCFLDIRSPGLGDTAMYLCATSSRQRGGSYNEQFFGPGTRLTVL.

The V call is TRBV4-2, the J call TRBJ1-2; 8 bases are shared with TRBD1. Germline lookup yields CDR1 LGHNA and CDR2 YNFKEQ. The junction had 10 bases not matched to a gene; V was cut back by 6 bases and J by 7 bases. This CDR3 contains 14 residues. The CDR3 DNA reads as TGTGCCAGCAGGGTTAAACAGGGGGTGGCTGGCTACACCTTC. Its protein product is CASRVKQGVAGYTF.

The V and J genes are TRBV19 and TRBJ1-1, with D possibly matching TRBD1 (6 bases). Germline values: CDR1 LNHDA, CDR2 SQIVND (reference sequence). V lost 6 bases and J lost 5, with 16 bases in between. CDR3 length: 14 amino acids. The DNA of the CDR3 is TGTGCCAGTAGGGCAGGGGCAACCCTGACTGAAGCTTTCTTT. Translated, it gives CASRAGATLTEAFF.

The CDR3 nucleotides are TGTGCCAGCAGCCTAAACCCCGGACAGGGAGCCGGGGAGCTGTTTTTT. Translation gives CASSLNPGQGAGELFF. V usage is TRBV7-7 and J usage is TRBJ2-2; TRBD1 matches 8 bases. CDR1 and CDR2 from the germline V gene are SSHAT and FNYEAQ (reference sequence). There are 16 residues in the CDR3. Germline trimming cut 5 bases from V and 6 bases from J; bases unmatched to any gene: 11.

This chain uses TRBV11-2 with TRBJ1-2; D is perhaps TRBD1 (5 bases). The ends were cut back, 5 bases at V and 0 bases at J, with 7 bases in the middle. The CDR3 totals 13 residues. Germline loops: CDR1 SGHAT, CDR2 FQNNGV. CDR3 nucleotides: TGTGCCAGCAGCCCGGACACTAACTATGGCTACACCTTC. Its protein is CASSPDTNYGYTF.

This clone has a single count. The chain uses TRBV7-8 and TRBJ2-7; 7 bases agree with TRBD2. From germline, CDR1 is SGHVS and CDR2 FQNEAQ. CDR3 length: 14 residues. The J segment lost 2 bases and the V segment lost 4 bases, leaving 5 bases of the junction unmatched. The CDR3 spells CASSSLAATYEQYF. Here the CDR3 DNA reads TGTGCCAGCAGCTCTCTAGCGGCAACCTACGAGCAGTACTTC.

V and J are TRBV5-6 and TRBJ2-2, with 10 bases that match TRBD1. The CDR3 is made up of 15 amino acids. Germline V gene sequence: CDR1 SGHDT, CDR2 YYEEEE. Trimming at V came to 4 bases and at J to 6 bases, leaving 6 bases not matched to a gene. The CDR3 bases are TGTGCCAGCAGCCCCTGGGACAGGGGTCCCGGGGAGCTGTTTTTT. As protein: CASSPWDRGPGELFF.

The gene calls are TRBV27 and TRBJ2-1; D is unresolved. CDR1 is MNHEY, CDR2 SMNVEV, per germline (reference sequence). This CDR3 has 15 amino acids. The ends were cut back, 3 bases at V and 4 bases at J, with 13 bases in the middle. The chain's CDR3 is CASSFGSSVYNEQFF. The CDR3 coding sequence is TGTGCCAGCAGTTTTGGGTCTAGTGTTTACAATGAGCAGTTCTTC.

V and J are TRBV5-6 and TRBJ1-1; D is ambiguous. V dropped 4 bases and J dropped 2 bases, with 3 bases sitting between them. The germline V gene has CDR1 SGHDT and CDR2 YYEEEE. The CDR3 is 11 amino acids. The DNA of the CDR3 is TGTGCCAGCAGCCAAAACACTGAAGCTTTCTTT. It is translated as CASSQNTEAFF.